The 2 T cell receptor beta chains listed next were all sequenced from one sample in a study of blood T cell repertoires in COVID-19. Method: immunoSEQ multiplex PCR; TCRdb's copy keeps in-frame clones and lacks some. In the table there are about 230,000 clones, around 86% of which are singletons. The specimen was peripheral blood. Receptor source: a man aged 50 to 59 with COVID-19, enrolled during active disease.

The chain has TRBV18 and TRBJ1-2; tentative D call: TRBD1 (6 bases). The V end lost 2 bases, the J end lost 5 bases, and 15 bases lay between the germline ends. The CDR3 is 15 amino acids. CDR1 is KGHSH and CDR2 is LQKENI in the germline V gene. CDR3: CASSPGTPYSYGYTF. The CDR3 DNA reads as TGTGCCAGCTCACCAGGGACACCCTACTCGTATGGCTACACCTTC. The entire variable domain, with the rest obtained from reference TRBV18 and TRBJ1-2, is as follows: NAGVMQNPRHLVRRRGQEARLRCSPMKGHSHVYWYRQLPEEGLKFMVYLQKENIIDESGMPKERFSAEFPKEGPSILRIQQVVRGDSAAYFCASSPGTPYSYGYTFGSGTRLTVV.

The chain has TRBV6-6 and TRBJ2-7; 8 bases are a match to TRBD2. In germline, CDR1 is MNHNY, CDR2 SVGAGI (reference sequence). The CDR3 spans 13 residues. Trimming took 3 bases from V and 6 from J; bases not matched to a gene: 4. The CDR3: CASSYTGGREQYF. CDR3 DNA: TGTGCCAGCAGTTATACGGGGGGGCGCGAGCAGTACTTC.